The 31 T cell receptor beta chains presented below share a single source sample, sequenced in a study of blood T cells in healthy people across ages. Through a sample-barcoded 5' primer and a J-beta primer mix, a second PCR was run for about 7 to 12 cycles. Each CDR3 protein gets one entry after TCRdb re-called the 5' RACE reads with MiXCR. The sample lists roughly 800,000 distinct CDR3 sequences; roughly 34% were seen once. Sequenced: blood. These receptors were collected from a young man in good health.

The rearrangement uses TRBV7-2 and TRBJ1-5; TRBD1 matches at 9 bases. The germline V gene has CDR1 SGHTA and CDR2 FQGNSA. The CDR3 extends over 16 amino acids. Trimming removed 5 bases from V and 5 bases from J; junction bases left unmatched: 10. In DNA form, the CDR3 reads TGTGCCAGCAGCCTCTGGGGACAGGGAAGGGATCAGCCCCAGCATTTT. This encodes CASSLWGQGRDQPQHF.

This clonotype was picked up many times. This chain links TRBV12-3 or TRBV12-4 with TRBJ2-3; D possibly corresponds to TRBD2 (6 bases). V gave up 6 bases and J gave up 2 bases, with 18 bases separating them. The CDR3 runs to 16 residues. CDR3 amino acids: CASSPRLGKNTDTQYF. The CDR3 DNA reads TGTGCCAGCAGCCCTAGACTAGGCAAGAACACAGATACGCAGTATTTT.

Comments on this clonotype: A much larger clone is a single base away; this may be a read error. This rearrangement joins TRBV12-3 or TRBV12-4 to TRBJ2-3; D is perhaps TRBD2 (5 bases). The CDR3 consists of 14 residues. Trimming took off 6 bases at V and 4 bases at J, with 14 bases between the two ends. The CDR3 region has the DNA TGTGCCAGCAGGGACGGGATTAGCGCAGATACGCAGTATTTT. Amino acids: CASRDGISADTQYF.

This clonotype was seen a handful of times. In nucleotides, the CDR3 is TGTGCCAGCAGCCAAGGTGCAGACTACAATGAGCAGTTCTTC. This translates into CASSQGADYNEQFF. The chain combines TRBV4-2 with TRBJ2-1; D remains ambiguous. Germline values: CDR1 LGHNA, CDR2 YNFKEQ. Trimming stripped 1 base from V and 3 bases from J, with 7 bases between. The CDR3 contains 14 residues.

The rearrangement joins TRBV10-3 to TRBJ2-6; D perhaps matches TRBD1 (6 bases). This CDR3 has 16 residues. CDR1 ENHRY and CDR2 SYGVKD come from the germline V gene. Between the trimmed V and J ends, which lost 11 bases and 0 bases, there was a span of 17 bases. CDR3 bases: TGTGCCCACCGCGGACAGCCGAGCTCTGGGGCCAACGTCCTGACTTTC. This gives the protein CAHRGQPSSGANVLTF.

This clonotype was counted many times. DNA of the CDR3: TGTGCCAGCAGTGTCTTAGCGGGGGGGATCGGCCAGTACTTC. This sequence encodes CASSVLAGGIGQYF. The chain recombines TRBV2 with TRBJ2-5, with 11 bases identical to TRBD2. The V gene's germline CDR1 is SNHLY and CDR2 FYNNEI. This CDR3 has 14 residues. Trimming removed 4 bases from V and 10 bases from J; junction bases left unmatched: 8.

Details on this clonotype: The junction departs from germline at one end; a sequencing error may be responsible. The chain has TRBV7-8 and TRBJ1-5; TRBD1 agrees at 7 bases. Germline CDR1 is SGHVS and CDR2 is FQNEAQ. This CDR3 contains 15 residues. The chain's CDR3 is CACSLAGRGDQPQHF. The CDR3 region has the DNA TGTGCCTGCAGCTTAGCCGGCAGGGGGGACCAGCCCCAGCATTTT.

A remark on this clonotype: Its ends do not fully match the called genes, so a read error is possible. This chain connects TRBV4-1 to TRBJ2-1; 15 bases are a match to TRBD2. The CDR3 runs 18 residues. Germline values: CDR1 MGHRA, CDR2 YSYEKL. The CDR3 is CASSLFGTSGGNYDEQFF. The CDR3 DNA reads as TGCGCCAGCAGCCTCTTCGGGACTAGCGGGGGGAACTACGATGAGCAGTTCTTC.

The J gene is TRBJ2-1, the V gene TRBV2, with D tentatively TRBD2 (5 bases). In germline, CDR1 is SNHLY, CDR2 FYNNEI. V lost 0 bases, J lost 7 bases, and 13 bases lay in between. The CDR3 has 15 residues. CDR3 protein: CASSEAERVRNEQFF. The CDR3 nucleotides read TGTGCCAGCAGTGAAGCGGAGAGGGTCCGGAATGAGCAGTTCTTC. Full variable domain (missing parts from reference TRBV2 and TRBJ2-1): EPEVTQTPSHQVTQMGQEVILRCVPISNHLYFYWYRQILGQKVEFLVSFYNNEISEKSEIFDDQFSVERPDGSNFTLKIRSTKLEDSAMYFCASSEAERVRNEQFFGPGTRLTVL.

The gene calls are TRBV3-1 and TRBJ2-1; D perhaps matches TRBD1 (7 bases). CDR1 is LGHDT, CDR2 YNNKEL, per germline (reference sequence). There are 15 residues in the CDR3. The V gene lost 4 bases and the J gene lost 8 bases, with 18 bases spanning the gap. Written as DNA, the CDR3 is TGTGCCAGCAGCCCCAGGGGGAGGCCTGGGGATGAGCAGTTCTTC. The encoded protein is CASSPRGRPGDEQFF.

V usage is TRBV14 and J usage is TRBJ2-3; D remains ambiguous. Per germline, CDR1 SGHDN and CDR2 FVKESK. The V gene lost 2 bases and the J gene lost 4 bases, with 13 bases spanning the gap. The CDR3 is made up of 15 amino acids. CDR3: CASSQKTWFSDTQYF. For the CDR3, the DNA is TGTGCCAGCAGCCAAAAGACGTGGTTTTCAGATACGCAGTATTTT.

This clonotype was found many times. CDR3: CSAQKVYGGGETEQFF. In nucleotides, the CDR3 is TGCAGTGCACAAAAGGTCTACGGGGGTGGTGAGACTGAGCAGTTCTTC. This chain uses TRBV20-1 with TRBJ2-1; TRBD2 might be the D (6 bases). The CDR3 length is 16 residues. V was trimmed by 6 bases and J by 9 bases, leaving 27 bases between them. Per germline, CDR1 DFQATT and CDR2 SNEGSKA (reference sequence).

The chain joins TRBV15 to TRBJ1-5; D gene ambiguous. CDR3 size: 14 residues. Trimming took off 0 bases at V and 6 bases at J, with 9 bases between the two ends. Germline V CDR1 and CDR2: LNHNV, YYDKDF (reference sequence). CDR3 protein: CATSRDRGSQPQHF. Written as DNA, the CDR3 is TGTGCCACCAGCAGAGATAGAGGGAGTCAGCCCCAGCATTTT.

CDR3 coding DNA: TGTGCCACGAGGACAGGGGGAGCAGATACGCAGTATTTT. It specifies CATRTGGADTQYF. The rearrangement links TRBV10-3 to TRBJ2-3; TRBD1 agrees at 10 bases. CDR3 length: 13 amino acids. The germline gives CDR1 ENHRY, CDR2 SYGVKD. With 10 bases clipped from V and 4 bases from J, the junction kept 5 bases outside the gene matches.

There are a few counts of this clonotype. This sequence joins TRBV7-9 and TRBJ2-7; D is tentatively TRBD1 or TRBD2 (5 bases each). With 3 bases removed from V and 3 bases from J, the gap between germline ends came to 15 bases. Looked up from germline, CDR1 is SEHNR and CDR2 is FQNEAQ (reference sequence). CDR3 length equals 15 residues. CDR3 DNA: TGTGCCAGCAGCTTTGGTAAAGGGGACGTCTACGAGCAGTACTTC. This encodes CASSFGKGDVYEQYF.

The chain has TRBV12-3 or TRBV12-4 and TRBJ1-1; a weak D match, TRBD1 (5 bases). V was clipped by 6 bases and J by 3 bases, with 23 bases between them. The CDR3 covers 17 residues. For the CDR3, the DNA is TGTGCCAGCAGCCCATGGTGGGGGTCAAGCGGTGACACTGAAGCTTTCTTT. Translation gives CASSPWWGSSGDTEAFF.

This clonotype occurred many times. This chain joins TRBV21-1 and TRBJ2-7; the table assigns TRBD1, which was not confirmed against the DNA. TRBV21-1 is designated a pseudogene. The CDR3 spans 14 residues. The CDR3 here is CASSWTDTTWEQYF. The CDR3 region has the DNA TGTGCCAGCAGCTGGACGGACACTACGTGGGAGCAGTACTTC.

Points on this clonotype: This could be a read error, since a much larger clone is one nucleotide away. The genes are TRBV12-3 or TRBV12-4 and TRBJ2-3; D possibly corresponds to TRBD2 (6 bases). This CDR3 spans 13 amino acids. V shed 4 bases and J shed 5 bases, with 10 bases lying between them. The CDR3 DNA sequence: TGTGCCAGCAGTTATGGGACTCTAGATACGCAGTATTTT. Translated, it gives CASSYGTLDTQYF.

The chain employs TRBV20-1 and TRBJ1-1, with TRBD1 identical over 8 bases. Germline V gives CDR1 DFQATT, CDR2 SNEGSKA (reference sequence). The CDR3 sequence is 16 residues long. Trimming cost V 0 bases and J 7 bases; bases outside gene matches: 13. The CDR3 nucleotides are TGCAGTGCTAGAGATCTTTTTGGCAGGGGGCCGGGTGAAGCTTTCTTT. This gives the protein CSARDLFGRGPGEAFF.

The chain recombines TRBV28 with TRBJ2-2, with 9 bases lining up with TRBD1. Per the germline V gene, CDR1 is MDHEN and CDR2 is SYDVKM. CDR3 length equals 13 residues. V shed 7 bases, J shed 7 bases, and the junction held 4 bases outside the gene matches. CDR3 amino acids: CASTLDRGGELFF. DNA of the CDR3: TGTGCCAGCACCCTGGACAGGGGCGGGGAGCTGTTTTTT.

Only one count was recorded for this clonotype. The chain employs TRBV9 and TRBJ2-4; 12 nucleotides match TRBD1. The end of the DNA is better explained by TRBJ2-5, so the J call may be wrong. Germline CDR1 SGDLS, CDR2 YYNGEE. The CDR3 sequence is 18 residues long. The CDR3 coding sequence is TGTGCCAGCAGCCCCATTCCAACCGGGACAGGGGGCGCAGAGACCCAGTACTTC. It specifies CASSPIPTGTGGAETQYF.

To note about this clonotype: This clone may be a read error of a much larger clone one base away. V gene TRBV12-3 or TRBV12-4 combines with J gene TRBJ2-7; D is undetermined. The CDR3 contains 11 residues. The germline V and J ends were trimmed by 2 bases and 7 bases, with 6 bases remaining between them. CDR3 nucleotides: TGTGCCAGCAGTTTATTGGAAGAGCAGTACTTC. Translation: CASSLLEEQYF.

On this clonotype: One junction end does not reproduce the germline sequence, and a read error may be involved. This rearrangement joins TRBV5-1 to TRBJ2-3; tentative D call: TRBD1 (5 bases). This CDR3 contains 18 residues. Germline V gene sequence: CDR1 SGHRS, CDR2 YFSETQ. DNA of the CDR3: TGCGCCCGCAGCTTGGCCGGGTATTGGGATGGGGCCACAGATACGCAGTATTTT. Its translation: CARSLAGYWDGATDTQYF. Full variable domain (missing parts from reference TRBV5-1 and TRBJ2-3): KAGVTQTPRYLIKTRGQQVTLSCSPISGHRSVSWYQQTPGQGLQFLFEYFSETQRNKGNFPGRFSGRQFSNSRSEMNVSTLELGDSALYLCARSLAGYWDGATDTQYFGPGTRLTVL.

This chain uses TRBV20-1 with TRBJ1-2; no clear D. V shed 3 bases and J shed 8 bases, with 4 bases lying between them. Looked up from germline, CDR1 is DFQATT and CDR2 is SNEGSKA (reference sequence). This CDR3 is 9 amino acids long. The CDR3 reads CSASKGYTF. Written as DNA, the CDR3 is TGCAGTGCTAGTAAGGGCTACACCTTC.

In DNA, the CDR3 is TGTGCCAGCAGCCGAGGGCATGAGCAGTTCTTC. It specifies CASSRGHEQFF. V and J are TRBV3-1 and TRBJ2-1, with a weak D call TRBD2 (5 bases). The ends were cut back, 4 bases at V and 8 bases at J, with 6 bases in the middle. The CDR3 runs 11 residues. Germline assignment: CDR1 LGHDT and CDR2 YNNKEL (reference sequence).

This clonotype showed up many times. The V gene is TRBV20-1, the J gene TRBJ2-7; maybe TRBD1 (6 bases). The CDR3 is made up of 17 amino acids. V gave up 1 base and J gave up 4 bases, with 23 bases separating them. CDR1 and CDR2 from the germline V gene are DFQATT and SNEGSKA (reference sequence). CDR3 in amino acids: CSARGNPGTPQEYEQYF. CDR3 coding DNA: TGCAGTGCTAGAGGAAACCCCGGGACACCCCAGGAGTACGAGCAGTACTTC.

J is TRBJ1-2 and V is TRBV4-1; TRBD1 is a possible D gene (5 bases). CDR1 and CDR2 from the germline V gene are MGHRA and YSYEKL. V shed 0 bases and J shed 1 base, with 15 bases lying between them. The CDR3 loop spans 17 amino acids. For the CDR3, the DNA is TGCGCCAGCAGCCAAGACCGAGGGGCCTACCGTAACTATGGCTACACCTTC. Residues: CASSQDRGAYRNYGYTF.

The chain is built from TRBV4-1 and TRBJ2-7, with 8 bases that match TRBD1. J gave up 7 bases and V 0 bases, and 11 bases lay outside the gene matches. Germline V gives CDR1 MGHRA, CDR2 YSYEKL. This CDR3 is 16 amino acids long. The CDR3: CASSQETGAKYNEQYF. CDR3 in DNA: TGCGCCAGCAGCCAAGAGACAGGGGCCAAATACAATGAGCAGTACTTC.

This clonotype was seen repeatedly, ten times or more. The CDR3 DNA sequence: TGTGCCAGCAGCACCCCAGGACACCGCTACGAGCAGTACTTC. This encodes CASSTPGHRYEQYF. This chain links TRBV7-2 with TRBJ2-7; weak D call: TRBD1 (5 bases). There are 14 residues in the CDR3. V lost 5 bases, J lost 3 bases, and 14 bases lay in between. Germline lookup yields CDR1 SGHTA and CDR2 FQGNSA.

A few counts support this clonotype. This chain connects TRBV4-3 to TRBJ2-1; D is possibly TRBD1 or TRBD2 (5 bases each). The J call may be mistaken, given a closer DNA end match to TRBJ2-7. Looked up from germline, CDR1 is LGHNA and CDR2 is YSLEER. The CDR3 runs to 15 residues. The CDR3 DNA sequence: TGCGCCAGCAGCCAAGAGGGGGTAGCCTACAATGAGCAGTACTTC. Translation gives CASSQEGVAYNEQYF.

In this sample, this clonotype turned up many times. This chain connects TRBV29-1 to TRBJ1-2; D uncertain. Per germline, CDR1 SQVTM and CDR2 ANQGSEA. Trimming removed 7 bases from V and 2 bases from J, with 14 bases in between. There are 13 residues in the CDR3. The CDR3 DNA reads TGCAGCGCCCGGGGAGGGTCCAACTATGGCTACACCTTC. Translation: CSARGGSNYGYTF. Using reference TRBV29-1 and TRBJ1-2 for the parts outside the CDR3, the full variable domain is SAVISQKPSRDICQRGTSLTIQCQVDSQVTMMFWYRQQPGQSLTLIATANQGSEATYESGFVIDKFPISRPNLTFSTLTVSNMSPEDSSIYLCSARGGSNYGYTFGSGTRLTVV.